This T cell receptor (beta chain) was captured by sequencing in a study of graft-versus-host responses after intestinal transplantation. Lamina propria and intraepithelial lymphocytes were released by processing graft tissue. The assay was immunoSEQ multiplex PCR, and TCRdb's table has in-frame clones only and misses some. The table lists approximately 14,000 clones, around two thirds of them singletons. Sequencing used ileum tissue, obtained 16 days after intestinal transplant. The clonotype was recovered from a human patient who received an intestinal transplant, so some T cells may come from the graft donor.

The chain's CDR3 is CATSRVQGSSYEQYF. As DNA, the CDR3 is TGTGCCACCAGCAGAGTCCAAGGCTCTAGCTACGAGCAGTACTTC. This chain uses TRBV15 with TRBJ2-7; D call uncertain. Germline CDR1 reads LNHNV; CDR2 reads YYDKDF (reference sequence). This CDR3 has 15 amino acids. Trimming took off 1 base at V and 3 bases at J, with 13 bases between the two ends.